Each of the 10 T cell receptor beta chains below was sequenced from the same sample in a study of blood T cells in healthy people across ages. Combining a sample-barcoded 5' primer with a J-beta primer mix, a second PCR ran for roughly 7 to 12 cycles. MiXCR was run by TCRdb on the 5' RACE reads, yielding one entry per CDR3 protein. This sample yields under 800,000 distinct CDR3 sequences, of which roughly 43% are seen a single time; 20% to 25% belongs to the top ten. The source material was blood. The receptor set was obtained from a woman aged 55-75 years in good health.

The rearrangement uses TRBV5-1 and TRBJ2-5, with D hard to call. The germline CDR1 and CDR2 sequences are SGHRS and YFSETQ. The V and J ends lost 0 bases and 4 bases respectively, with 13 bases between them. The CDR3 totals 15 residues. CDR3 DNA: TGCGCCAGCAGCTTGGCCCAGACGGTCTCAGAGACCCAGTACTTC. This translates into CASSLAQTVSETQYF.

CDR3 amino acids: CASSEAMDTRNTEAFF. The CDR3 nucleotides are TGTGCCAGCAGTGAAGCAATGGACACGAGGAACACTGAAGCTTTCTTT. The rearrangement links TRBV2 to TRBJ1-1; tentatively, D is TRBD1 (5 bases). Germline assignment: CDR1 SNHLY and CDR2 FYNNEI. V dropped 0 bases and J dropped 1 base, with 12 bases sitting between them. The CDR3 has 16 residues.

The chain couples TRBV19 to TRBJ1-2; no definite D call. The CDR3 has 14 amino acids. The V end lost 3 bases, the J end lost 4 bases, and 12 bases lay between the germline ends. Germline V lookup: CDR1 LNHDA, CDR2 SQIVND (reference sequence). CDR3 amino acids: CASSISVSTYGYTF. The DNA for the CDR3 is TGTGCCAGTAGTATTTCAGTCTCCACCTATGGCTACACCTTC.

The chain links TRBV7-2 to TRBJ2-1; D ambiguous. The J call may be mistaken, given a closer DNA end match to TRBJ2-7. The CDR3 covers 13 residues. From germline, CDR1 is SGHTA and CDR2 FQGNSA. The DNA of the CDR3 is TGTGCCAGCAGCACTCTAATGTACAATGAGCAGTACTTC. Protein sequence: CASSTLMYNEQYF.

In this sample, this clonotype turned up a few times. J is TRBJ2-7 and V is TRBV20-1, with a tentative D call TRBD2 (6 bases). The CDR3 has 15 residues. Germline CDR1 is DFQATT and CDR2 is SNEGSKA (reference sequence). Trimming took 3 bases from V and 3 from J, leaving 18 bases between them. CDR3 residues: CSASDPGSPDYEQYF. DNA of the CDR3: TGCAGTGCTAGTGATCCCGGGAGTCCCGACTACGAGCAGTACTTC.

V usage is TRBV20-1 and J usage is TRBJ2-3; D may be TRBD1 or TRBD2 (5 bases each). The CDR3 loop spans 14 amino acids. Trimming left V 5 bases short and J 6 bases short, with 18 bases between. CDR1 is DFQATT and CDR2 is SNEGSKA in the germline V gene (reference sequence). The CDR3 nucleotides are TGCAGTGCTGACCGGGACGTAGCGTACGATACGCAGTATTTT. Residues: CSADRDVAYDTQYF.

CDR3 nucleotides: TGTGCCACCACTCCAGGGAACTACAATGAGCAGTACTTC. Protein product: CATTPGNYNEQYF. The V gene is TRBV24-1, the J gene TRBJ2-1; D is perhaps TRBD1 (5 bases). The J call may be in error: the DNA end matches TRBJ2-7 better. The CDR3 length is 13 residues. Looked up from germline, CDR1 is KGHDR and CDR2 is SFDVKD.

V gene TRBV7-2 combines with J gene TRBJ2-2; the D gene is possibly TRBD2 (6 bases). V lost 3 bases and J lost 4, with 21 bases in between. The CDR3 runs to 18 residues. Germline V lookup: CDR1 SGHTA, CDR2 FQGNSA. In DNA, the CDR3 is TGTGCCAGCAGCTTGAACCTCCCCGGGACTCAAGGCACCGGGGAGCTGTTTTTT. It is translated as CASSLNLPGTQGTGELFF.

This clonotype was counted between two and nine times. One end of the junction varies from germline; a read error may be responsible. The genes are TRBV2 and TRBJ1-2; no clear D. This CDR3 is 14 amino acids long. The germline V gene has CDR1 SNHLY and CDR2 FYNNEI. The DNA for the CDR3 is TGTGCCAGCAATGAAGGTGGGGCTAACTATGGCTACACCTTC. It is translated as CASNEGGANYGYTF.

About this clonotype itself: The junction departs from germline at one end; a sequencing error may be responsible. The chain couples TRBV6-5 to TRBJ2-2; the D gene is possibly TRBD2 (6 bases). This CDR3 has 16 residues. CDR1 and CDR2 (germline): MNHEY, SVGAGI. The CDR3 sequence is CTSSYSISGNTGELFF. The CDR3 DNA follows: TGTACCAGCAGTTACTCTATTAGCGGGAACACCGGGGAGCTGTTTTTT.